Sequencing of this T cell receptor (beta chain) was carried out in a study of cytomegalovirus exposure and HLA in healthy donors. Clones were sequenced by immunoSEQ multiplex PCR, and TCRdb holds only the in-frame ones, with some missing. The sample consists of more than 120,000 clones, 87% of them appearing once. The sample holds one count of this clone. Its antigen is not known. In germline, CDR1 is LNHNV, CDR2 YYDKDF (reference sequence). V shed 1 base and J 3 bases; nucleotides not matched to a gene: 11. CDR3 length: 18 amino acids. Findings of the study overall: Reportedly, cytomegalovirus status was diagnosed with high sensitivity and specificity.

Sample: PBMCs. The genes are TRBV15 and TRBJ2-2; 7 bases agree with TRBD1. The TCR originated in a man aged 18-30 years in good health and CMV-seropositive. CDR3 residues: CATSRGVPRTGDTGELFF. The CDR3 nucleotides read TGTGCCACCAGCAGAGGGGTCCCGCGGACAGGAGACACCGGGGAGCTGTTTTTT.